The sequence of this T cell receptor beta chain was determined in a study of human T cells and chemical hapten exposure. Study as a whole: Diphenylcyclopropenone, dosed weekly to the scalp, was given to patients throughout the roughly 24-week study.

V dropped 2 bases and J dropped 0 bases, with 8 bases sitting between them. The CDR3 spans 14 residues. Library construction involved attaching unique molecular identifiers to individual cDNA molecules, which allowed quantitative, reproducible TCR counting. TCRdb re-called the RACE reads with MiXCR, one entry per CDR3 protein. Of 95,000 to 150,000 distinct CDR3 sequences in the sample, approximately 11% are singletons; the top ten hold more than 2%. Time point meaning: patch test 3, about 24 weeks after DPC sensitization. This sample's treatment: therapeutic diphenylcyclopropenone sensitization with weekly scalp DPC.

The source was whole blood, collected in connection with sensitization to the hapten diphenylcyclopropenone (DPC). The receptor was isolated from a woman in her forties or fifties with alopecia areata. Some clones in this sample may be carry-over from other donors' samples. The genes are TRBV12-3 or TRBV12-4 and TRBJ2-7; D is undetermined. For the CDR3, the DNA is TGTGCCAGCAGTTTACTCCCAAGCTCCTACGAGCAGTACTTC. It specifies CASSLLPSSYEQYF.